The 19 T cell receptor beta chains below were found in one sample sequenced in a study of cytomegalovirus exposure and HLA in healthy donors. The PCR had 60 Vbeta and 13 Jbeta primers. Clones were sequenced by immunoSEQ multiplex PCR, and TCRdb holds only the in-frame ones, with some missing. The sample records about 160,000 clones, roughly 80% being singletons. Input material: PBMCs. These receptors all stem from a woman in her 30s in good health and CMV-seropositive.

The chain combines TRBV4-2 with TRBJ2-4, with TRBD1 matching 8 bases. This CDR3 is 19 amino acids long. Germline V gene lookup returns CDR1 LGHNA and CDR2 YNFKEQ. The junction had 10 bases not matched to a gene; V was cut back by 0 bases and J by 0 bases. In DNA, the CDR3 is TGTGCCAGCAGCCAAGAACTCGCAGGACAGGGAGTAGCCAAAAACATTCAGTACTTC. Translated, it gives CASSQELAGQGVAKNIQYF.

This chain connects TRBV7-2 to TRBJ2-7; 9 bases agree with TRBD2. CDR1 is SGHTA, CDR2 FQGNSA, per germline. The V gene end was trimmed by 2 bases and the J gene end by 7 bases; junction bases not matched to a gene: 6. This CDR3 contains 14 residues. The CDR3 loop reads CASSLNAGGQEQYF. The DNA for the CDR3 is TGTGCCAGCAGCTTAAACGCGGGGGGGCAGGAGCAGTACTTC.

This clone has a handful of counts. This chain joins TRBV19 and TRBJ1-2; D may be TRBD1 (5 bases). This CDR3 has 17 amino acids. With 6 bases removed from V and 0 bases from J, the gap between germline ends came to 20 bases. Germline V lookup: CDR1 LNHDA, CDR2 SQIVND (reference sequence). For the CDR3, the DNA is TGTGCCAGTAGCCTCTTCTCTGGTGGACAAACTAACTATGGCTACACCTTC. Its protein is CASSLFSGGQTNYGYTF.

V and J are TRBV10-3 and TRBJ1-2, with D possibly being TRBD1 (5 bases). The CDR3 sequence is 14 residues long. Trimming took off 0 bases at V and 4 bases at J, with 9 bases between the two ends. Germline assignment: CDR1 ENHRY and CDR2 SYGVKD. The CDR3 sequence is CAISESAGSYGYTF. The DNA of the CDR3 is TGTGCCATCAGTGAGTCGGCAGGGTCCTATGGCTACACCTTC.

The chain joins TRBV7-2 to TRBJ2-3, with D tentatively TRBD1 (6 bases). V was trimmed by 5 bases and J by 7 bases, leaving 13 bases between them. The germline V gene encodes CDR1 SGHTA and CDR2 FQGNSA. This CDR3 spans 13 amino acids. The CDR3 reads CASSERTAYTQYF. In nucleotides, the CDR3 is TGTGCCAGCAGCGAGAGGACAGCCTATACGCAGTATTTT. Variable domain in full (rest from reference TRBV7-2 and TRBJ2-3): GAGVSQSPSNKVTEKGKDVELRCDPISGHTALYWYRQSLGQGLEFLIYFQGNSAPDKSGLPSDRFSAERTGGSVSTLTIQRTQQEDSAVYLCASSERTAYTQYFGPGTRLTVL.

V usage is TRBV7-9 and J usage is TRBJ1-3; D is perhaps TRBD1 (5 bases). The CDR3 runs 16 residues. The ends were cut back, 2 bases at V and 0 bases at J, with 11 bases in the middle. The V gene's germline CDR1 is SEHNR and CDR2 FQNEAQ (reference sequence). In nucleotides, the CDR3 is TGTGCCAGCAGCTTATGGACATCCAACTCTGGAAACACCATATATTTT. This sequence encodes CASSLWTSNSGNTIYF.

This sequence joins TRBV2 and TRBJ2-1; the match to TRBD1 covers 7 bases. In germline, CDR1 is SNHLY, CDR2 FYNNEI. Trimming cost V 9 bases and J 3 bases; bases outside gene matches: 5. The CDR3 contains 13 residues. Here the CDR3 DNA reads TGTGCCAGTGGGACAGCCGTCTACAATGAGCAGTTCTTC. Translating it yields CASGTAVYNEQFF.

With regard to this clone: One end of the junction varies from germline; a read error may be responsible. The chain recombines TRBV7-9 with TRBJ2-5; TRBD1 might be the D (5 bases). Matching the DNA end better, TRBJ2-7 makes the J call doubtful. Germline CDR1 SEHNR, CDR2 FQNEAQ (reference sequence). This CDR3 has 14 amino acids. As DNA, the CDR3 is TGTGCCAGCACCTTAACAGGCGTATACTACGAGCAGTACTTC. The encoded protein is CASTLTGVYYEQYF.

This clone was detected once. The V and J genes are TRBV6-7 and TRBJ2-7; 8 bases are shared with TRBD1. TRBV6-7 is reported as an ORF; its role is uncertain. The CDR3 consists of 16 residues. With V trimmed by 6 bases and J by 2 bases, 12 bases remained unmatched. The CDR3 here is CASRPGQGYFTYEQYF. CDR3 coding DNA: TGTGCCAGCAGACCTGGACAGGGCTATTTTACCTACGAGCAGTACTTC.

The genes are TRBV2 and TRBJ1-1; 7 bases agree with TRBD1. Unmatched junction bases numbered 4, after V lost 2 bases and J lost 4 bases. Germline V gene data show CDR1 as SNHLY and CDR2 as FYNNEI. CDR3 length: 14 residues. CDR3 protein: CASSEPQGGTEAFF. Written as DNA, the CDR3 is TGTGCCAGCAGTGAACCGCAGGGGGGCACTGAAGCTTTCTTT.

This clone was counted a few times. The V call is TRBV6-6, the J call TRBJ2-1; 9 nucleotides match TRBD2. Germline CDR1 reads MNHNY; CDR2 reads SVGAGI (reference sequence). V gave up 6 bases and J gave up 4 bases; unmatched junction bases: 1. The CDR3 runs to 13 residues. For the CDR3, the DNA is TGTGCCAGCAGAGCGGGGGGTTACAATGAGCAGTTCTTC. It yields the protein CASRAGGYNEQFF.

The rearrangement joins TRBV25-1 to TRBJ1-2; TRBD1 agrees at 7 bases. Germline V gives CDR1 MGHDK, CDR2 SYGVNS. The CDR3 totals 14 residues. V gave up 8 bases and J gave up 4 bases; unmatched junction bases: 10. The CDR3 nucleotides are TGTGCCAGCCACGGAGGGGGCAGCCTCTATGGCTACACCTTC. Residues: CASHGGGSLYGYTF.

CDR3 in amino acids: CATSRVQGTLNTEAFF. DNA of the CDR3: TGTGCCACCAGCAGAGTGCAGGGAACTTTGAACACTGAAGCTTTCTTT. The V call is TRBV15, the J call TRBJ1-1, with D tentatively TRBD1 (5 bases). The V gene's germline CDR1 is LNHNV and CDR2 YYDKDF (reference sequence). This CDR3 comprises 16 residues. The ends were cut back, 1 base at V and 0 bases at J, with 12 bases in the middle.

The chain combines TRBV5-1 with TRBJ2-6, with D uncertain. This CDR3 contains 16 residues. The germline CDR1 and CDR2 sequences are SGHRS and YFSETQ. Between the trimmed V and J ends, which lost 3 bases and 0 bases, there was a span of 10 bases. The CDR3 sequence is CASSSPQISGANVLTF. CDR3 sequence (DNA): TGCGCCAGCAGCTCCCCCCAGATCTCTGGGGCCAACGTCCTGACTTTC.

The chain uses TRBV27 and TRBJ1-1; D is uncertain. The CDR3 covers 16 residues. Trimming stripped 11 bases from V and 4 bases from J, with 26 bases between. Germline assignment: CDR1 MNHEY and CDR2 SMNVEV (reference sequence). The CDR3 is CASSLWGARKGTEAFF. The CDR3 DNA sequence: TGTGCCTCTTCATTGTGGGGAGCCCGGAAAGGCACTGAAGCTTTCTTT.

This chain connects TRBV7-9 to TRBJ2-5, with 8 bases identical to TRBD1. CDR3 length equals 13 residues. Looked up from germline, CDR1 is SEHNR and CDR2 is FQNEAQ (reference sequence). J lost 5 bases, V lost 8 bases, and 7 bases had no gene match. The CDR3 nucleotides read TGTGCCAGCTCTGACAGGGGATGGGAGACCCAGTACTTC. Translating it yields CASSDRGWETQYF. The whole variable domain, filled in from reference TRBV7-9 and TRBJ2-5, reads DTGVSQNPRHKITKRGQNVTFRCDPISEHNRLYWYRQTLGQGPEFLTYFQNEAQLEKSRLLSDRFSAERPKGSFSTLEIQRTEQGDSAMYLCASSDRGWETQYFGPGTRLLVL.

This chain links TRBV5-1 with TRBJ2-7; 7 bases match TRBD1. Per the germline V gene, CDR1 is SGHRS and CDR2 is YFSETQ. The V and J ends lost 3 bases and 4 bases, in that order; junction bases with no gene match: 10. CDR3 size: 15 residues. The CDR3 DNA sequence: TGCGCCAGCAGCTCCCGACAGGGAAGGCTGTACGAGCAGTACTTC. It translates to CASSSRQGRLYEQYF.

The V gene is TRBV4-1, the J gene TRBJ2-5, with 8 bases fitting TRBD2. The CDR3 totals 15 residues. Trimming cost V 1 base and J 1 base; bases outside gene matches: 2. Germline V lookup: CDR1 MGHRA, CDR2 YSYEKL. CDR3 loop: CASSQVGLAQETQYF. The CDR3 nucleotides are TGCGCCAGCAGCCAAGTTGGACTAGCCCAAGAGACCCAGTACTTC.

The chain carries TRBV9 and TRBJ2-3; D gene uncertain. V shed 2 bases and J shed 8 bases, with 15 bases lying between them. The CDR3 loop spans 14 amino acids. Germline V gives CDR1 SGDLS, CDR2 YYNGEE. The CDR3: CASSVGPTGRTQYF. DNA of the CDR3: TGTGCCAGCAGCGTGGGCCCCACTGGTCGTACGCAGTATTTT. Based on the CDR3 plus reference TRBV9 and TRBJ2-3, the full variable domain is DSGVTQTPKHLITATGQRVTLRCSPRSGDLSVYWYQQSLDQGLQFLIQYYNGEERAKGNILERFSAQQFPDLHSELNLSSLELGDSALYFCASSVGPTGRTQYFGPGTRLTVL.